This T cell receptor (beta chain) was found in a study of blood T cell repertoires in COVID-19. Looking at the study overall: The samples span acute and convalescent COVID-19 from the United States, Italy and Spain. In each case, the material was cDNA or gDNA derived from T cells, B-cell-depleted T cells, or PBMCs.

The CDR3 is 15 residues long. Trimming at V came to 5 bases and at J to 8 bases, leaving 9 bases not matched to a gene. Germline V lookup: CDR1 SNHLY, CDR2 FYNNEI. The table came from immunoSEQ multiplex PCR; TCRdb's copy has only in-frame clones and leaves some out. The table includes roughly 150,000 clones, approximately 85% detected once. The sequence was collected from a woman aged 55-69 years with COVID-19, enrolled during active disease. This chain uses TRBV2 with TRBJ2-1, with 10 bases aligning to TRBD2. Specimen: peripheral blood. As DNA, the CDR3 is TGTGCCAGCAGTTACTTAGCGGGAGGATCGGATGAGCAGTTCTTC. This gives the protein CASSYLAGGSDEQFF.